The source of this T cell receptor (beta chain) is a study of T cell responses to AZD1222 COVID-19 vaccine. Germline CDR1 SGHRS, CDR2 YFSETQ. Losses at the gene ends were 1 base for V and 7 bases for J; bases not matched to a gene: 6. CDR3 length equals 15 residues. Of note for this clone: Its target is not known.

The study's findings and limits: Nearly half of the spike-specific TCRs reportedly recognize variant regions that carry no mutations. Donors were chiefly white British, with a greater number of females, and clonal diversity was perhaps underestimated.

TCRdb's table, derived via immunoSEQ multiplex PCR, lists solely in-frame clones and lacks some. The sample holds more than 250,000 clones, about 92% seen once. The sample in question was peripheral blood, obtained on day 0 of AZD1222 vaccination. This clonotype was obtained from an adult in good health. The J gene is TRBJ2-7, the V gene TRBV5-1; 12 bases line up with TRBD1. The CDR3 sequence is CASSLLWDRGLEQYF. The CDR3 DNA sequence: TGCGCCAGCAGCTTGCTCTGGGACAGGGGGCTTGAGCAGTACTTC. Drawing the rest from reference TRBV5-1 and TRBJ2-7, the complete variable domain is KAGVTQTPRYLIKTRGQQVTLSCSPISGHRSVSWYQQTPGQGLQFLFEYFSETQRNKGNFPGRFSGRQFSNSRSEMNVSTLELGDSALYLCASSLLWDRGLEQYFGPGTRLTVT.